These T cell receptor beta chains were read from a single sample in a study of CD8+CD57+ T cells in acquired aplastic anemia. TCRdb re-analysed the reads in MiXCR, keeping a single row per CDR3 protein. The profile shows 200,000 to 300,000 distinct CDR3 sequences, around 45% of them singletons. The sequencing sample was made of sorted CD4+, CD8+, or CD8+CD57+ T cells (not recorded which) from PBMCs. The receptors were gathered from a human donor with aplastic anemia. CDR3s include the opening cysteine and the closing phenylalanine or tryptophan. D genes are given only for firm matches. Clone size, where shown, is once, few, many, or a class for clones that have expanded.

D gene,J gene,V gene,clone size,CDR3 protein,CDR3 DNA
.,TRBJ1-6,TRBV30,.,CAWGIRDFDSPLHF,TGTGCCTGGGGGATCCGGGACTTTGATTCACCCCTCCACTTT
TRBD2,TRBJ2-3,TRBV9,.,CASSLADTDTQYF,TGTGCCAGCAGCCTAGCGGACACAGATACGCAGTATTTT
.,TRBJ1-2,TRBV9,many,CASRNRNGYTF,TGTGCCAGCAGAAACCGTAACGGCTACACCTTC
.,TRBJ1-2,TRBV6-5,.,CASSYSAGLDGYTF,TGTGCCAGCAGTTACTCGGCAGGGTTGGATGGCTACACCTTC
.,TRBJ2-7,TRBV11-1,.,CASSPRKGEQYF,TGTGCCAGCAGCCCTCGGAAGGGCGAGCAGTACTTC
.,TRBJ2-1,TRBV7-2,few,CASSQKLGGSYNEQFF,TGTGCCAGCAGCCAAAAATTAGGGGGATCCTACAATGAGCAGTTCTTC
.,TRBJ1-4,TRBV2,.,CARRELAGESNEKLFF,TGTGCCAGGAGGGAGCTAGCGGGGGAAAGTAATGAAAAACTGTTTTTT
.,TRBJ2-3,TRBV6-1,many,CASSDRDLSTDTQYF,TGTGCCAGCAGTGACAGGGACCTTAGCACAGATACGCAGTATTTT
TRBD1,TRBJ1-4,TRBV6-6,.,CASTQTTGGFEKLFF,TGTGCCAGCACACAAACGACAGGGGGCTTCGAAAAACTGTTTTTT
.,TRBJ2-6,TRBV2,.,CASRENDRPYSGANVLTF,TGTGCCAGCAGGGAGAACGACAGGCCGTACTCTGGGGCCAACGTCCTGACTTTC
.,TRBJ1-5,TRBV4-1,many,CASSQPGWASNQPQHF,TGCGCCAGCAGCCAACCAGGGTGGGCCAGCAATCAGCCCCAGCATTTT